This is a list of T cell receptor beta chains from one sample in a study of response to subunit inactivated influenza vaccine. TCRdb re-derived calls from the RT-PCR reads in MiXCR, one entry per CDR3 protein. The sample carries some 500,000 distinct CDR3 sequences, 15% to 20% recorded once. The source was CD4+ T cells sorted from PBMCs, collected around 25 months after vaccination. The receptors here all came from a man in his fifties or sixties who received an inactivated influenza vaccine. The CDR3 runs from the conserved cysteine through the conserved F or W. A D gene is named only where the DNA matches it firmly. The size entry is marked missing in some rows and otherwise reads once, few, many or a size class.

D gene | clone size | J gene | V gene | CDR3 DNA | CDR3 protein
TRBD2 | many | TRBJ2-1 | TRBV20-1 | TGCAGTGCTAGAGATGCGGCTAGCGGGACCATTTACAATGAGCAGTTCTTC | CSARDAASGTIYNEQFF
TRBD2 | . | TRBJ2-2 | TRBV20-1 | TGCAGTGCTAGAGCAGTGGCGGGGGGAAACACCGGGGAGCTGTTTTTT | CSARAVAGGNTGELFF
TRBD2 | . | TRBJ2-2 | TRBV11-3 | TGTGCCAGCAGCCGCCGGGCGGGGGCGAACACCGGGGAGCTGTTTTTT | CASSRRAGANTGELFF
. | . | TRBJ1-6 | TRBV10-2 | TGCGCCAGCAGTGAGTCGATCAATTCACCCCTCCACTTT | CASSESINSPLHF
. | . | TRBJ2-7 | TRBV6-1 | TGTGCCAGCACCAGTACAGGGCTGGTATCCGAGCAGTACTTC | CASTSTGLVSEQYF
. | . | TRBJ2-1 | TRBV4-3 | TGCGCCAGCAGCCAGATGGCTAGTATGAATGAGCAGTTCTTC | CASSQMASMNEQFF
TRBD2 | . | TRBJ2-2 | TRBV6-1 | TGTGCCAGCACCCAGACGGGACTAGTGAACACCGGGGAGCTGTTTTTT | CASTQTGLVNTGELFF
. | . | TRBJ2-3 | TRBV7-8 | TGTGCCAGCAGCTTAGCGCGGATGGCGGATACGCAGTATTTT | CASSLARMADTQYF
. | . | TRBJ2-5 | TRBV20-1 | TGCAGTGCGACCTGGACAAAAGTTTGGGGGGAGACCCAGTACTTC | CSATWTKVWGETQYF
. | many | TRBJ1-1 | TRBV10-3 | TGTGCCATCAGTGAGGAGAGAAAGAACACTGAAGCTTTCTTT | CAISEERKNTEAFF
TRBD1 | few | TRBJ2-7 | TRBV20-1 | TGCAGTGCTAGAGATACGGGACAGGGCTACGAGCAGTACTTC | CSARDTGQGYEQYF
. | few | TRBJ2-1 | TRBV6-1 | TGTGCCAGCAGCTCCAGGGTGGGGTTGGATGAGCAGTTCTTC | CASSSRVGLDEQFF
TRBD2 | . | TRBJ2-5 | TRBV9 | TGTGCCAGCAGCGTAGGGTTAGCGGGGCTACAAGAGACCCAGTACTTC | CASSVGLAGLQETQYF
. | few | TRBJ2-3 | TRBV6-2/TRBV6-3 | TGTGCCAGCAGTCTCAGGGCCGGGGAACCGAGAAGATATATCACAGATACGCAGTATTTT | CASSLRAGEPRRYITDTQYF
. | . | TRBJ1-5 | TRBV20-1 | TGCAGTGCTAGAGCCAGGGGCCTTCAGTATAGCAATCAGCCCCAGCATTTT | CSARARGLQYSNQPQHF
TRBD1 | few | TRBJ1-5 | TRBV5-5 | TGTGCCAGCAGAGGGACAGCGGAATACAATCAGCCCCAGCATTTT | CASRGTAEYNQPQHF
. | few | TRBJ1-4 | TRBV4-3 | TGCGCCAGCAGCCAATTGGACAGCCGTAATGAAAAACTGTTTTTT | CASSQLDSRNEKLFF
. | . | TRBJ2-7 | TRBV28 | TGTGCCAGCATTTTATGGTCTGCAAGGTACTTC | CASILWSARYF
. | many | TRBJ1-1 | TRBV5-6 | TGTGCCAGCAGCTTGAGGTCCCCCGGAATACCTGAAGCTTTCTTT | CASSLRSPGIPEAFF
. | . | TRBJ2-1 | TRBV20-1 | TGCAGTGCTAGGGGCAGTCAGCTCTACAATGAGCAGTTCTTC | CSARGSQLYNEQFF
TRBD2 | few | TRBJ2-1 | TRBV29-1 | TGCAGCGGGACTAGCGGGGGGCTTCAGTTCTTC | CSGTSGGLQFF
. | . | TRBJ1-1 | TRBV3-1 | TGTGCCAGCAGCCAAGCAACAGGGAGCACTGAAGCTTTCTTT | CASSQATGSTEAFF
TRBD1 | . | TRBJ1-4 | TRBV27 | TGTGCCAGCAGCCCAACAGGGGGTCAGGAAAAACTGTTTTTT | CASSPTGGQEKLFF
. | . | TRBJ2-3 | TRBV20-1 | TGCAGTGCTCAAGCCGGGACTTTCAACACAGATACGCAGTATTTT | CSAQAGTFNTDTQYF
. | few | TRBJ2-5 | TRBV11-1 | TGTGCCAGCAGCTACAGGGTATTCGGACAGAAAAAAGAAGAGACCCAGTACTTC | CASSYRVFGQKKEETQYF
. | many | TRBJ2-1 | TRBV7-8 | TGTGCCAGCAGCGCCCCGTGGGCAAGTGAGCAGTTCTTC | CASSAPWASEQFF
. | many | TRBJ1-2 | TRBV5-5 | TGTGCCAGCACCCGACAGGCGTCGCACTATGGCTACACCTTC | CASTRQASHYGYTF
TRBD1 | . | TRBJ1-2 | TRBV10-3 | TGTGCCATCAACGGACAGGGGGATGGCTACACCTTC | CAINGQGDGYTF
. | . | TRBJ1-6 | TRBV27 | TGTGCCAGCCGGGGGTCGAGCTCCTATAATTCACCCCTCCACTTT | CASRGSSSYNSPLHF
TRBD1 | . | TRBJ2-3 | TRBV5-1 | TGCGCCAGCAGCTTGGAAGGGGGCAAGACAGATACGCAGTATTTT | CASSLEGGKTDTQYF
TRBD1 | . | TRBJ1-1 | TRBV29-1 | TGCAGCGCCGGGACAGGGGACACTGAAGCTTTCTTT | CSAGTGDTEAFF
. | . | TRBJ2-2 | TRBV3-1 | TGTGCCAGCGGCAACCCGGTAGGCCTCGGGCAGAACACCGGGGAGCTGTTTTTT | CASGNPVGLGQNTGELFF
. | . | TRBJ2-3 | TRBV10-3 | TGTGCCATCAGTGACCCGGCCAGGGGGGGCACAGATACGCAGTATTTT | CAISDPARGGTDTQYF
. | few | TRBJ2-3 | TRBV20-1 | TGCAGTGCTATCAGACAGGCTTCCCGCACAGATACGCAGTATTTT | CSAIRQASRTDTQYF
. | . | TRBJ2-7 | TRBV20-1 | TGCAGTGCTAGATTGGGGGACGAGCAGTACTTC | CSARLGDEQYF
TRBD2 | few | TRBJ2-3 | TRBV5-1 | TGCGCCAGCAGCCTGACCGGGACTACGGTTTCAGATACGCAGTATTTT | CASSLTGTTVSDTQYF
. | . | TRBJ1-1 | TRBV20-1 | TGCAGTGCTAGAAGACGGGTTGACCGGGAAGCTTTCTTT | CSARRRVDREAFF
. | . | TRBJ2-5 | TRBV20-1 | TGCAGTGCTAGGGTAGGGAAGGAGACCCAGTACTTC | CSARVGKETQYF
. | few | TRBJ1-5 | TRBV28 | TGTGCCAGCAGTACCCAGGGGTTGGGACAGCCCCAGCATTTT | CASSTQGLGQPQHF
. | . | TRBJ2-3 | TRBV20-1 | TGCAGTGCCGTTTTGGGGAGGTTGAGCACAGATACGCAGTATTTT | CSAVLGRLSTDTQYF
. | . | TRBJ1-3 | TRBV29-1 | TGCAGCGTTGTACAGAACTCTGGAAACACCATATATTTT | CSVVQNSGNTIYF
TRBD2 | . | TRBJ2-3 | TRBV12-3/TRBV12-4 | TGTGCCAGCCAGACTAGCGGGAGAGCCGATACGCAGTATTTT | CASQTSGRADTQYF
. | . | TRBJ2-1 | TRBV24-1 | TGTGCCACCAGTGATTCCAGGGGAGGGAACTACAATGAGCAGATCTTC | CATSDSRGGNYNEQIF
. | . | TRBJ2-2 | TRBV4-2 | TGTGCCAGCAGCCAAGAGAAAGGGGGGGCCCTCGGGGAGCTGTTTTTT | CASSQEKGGALGELFF
TRBD2 | . | TRBJ2-7 | TRBV3-1 | TGTGCCAGCAGCCGGGGGACTAGCGGTCCATACGAGCAGTACTTC | CASSRGTSGPYEQYF
. | few | TRBJ1-2 | TRBV20-1 | TGCAGTGCTAGAGATCCAGGGTATGGCTACACCTTC | CSARDPGYGYTF